This TCR beta chain is from a study of cytomegalovirus exposure and HLA in healthy donors. Germline loops: CDR1 SGHAT, CDR2 FQNNGV. V lost 3 bases and J lost 3; bases outside the gene matches: 4. The CDR3 spans 15 residues. Researchers ran the PCR with 60 Vbeta and 13 Jbeta primers. The assay was immunoSEQ multiplex PCR, and TCRdb's table has in-frame clones only and misses some. The table shows about 110,000 clones, with 70% occurring only once. This chain links TRBV11-2 with TRBJ1-2; 10 bases are a match to TRBD1. The sequencing input was PBMCs. This receptor was taken from a man under 40 in good health and CMV-seropositive. DNA for the CDR3: TGTGCCAGCAGCTTCGGGACAGGGGAGGACTATGGCTACACCTTC. Residues: CASSFGTGEDYGYTF.